Given below is one T cell receptor beta chain in context. Other DNA sequences of this sample code for an identical CDR3. This record comes from a study of blood T cell repertoires in COVID-19. Seattle enrolled patients during active infection and tracked them longitudinally. In the authors' workflow: Nucleated cell number was recorded as an estimate derived from reference gene primer amplification. The protocol was immunoSEQ multiplex PCR, while the TCRdb copy is restricted to in-frame clones and leaves out a portion. Clonal size and the V and J genes are those of that table, whereas D and trimming came from the DNA. Found here are 270,000 or so clones, around 84% of them singletons; the top ten hold roughly 1.6%. The sequence came from a human donor with COVID-19, enrolled during active disease. The donor label of this sample is uncertain. The sequenced sample was peripheral blood.

The CDR3 DNA follows: TGTGCCAGCTCACCAACACAGAACACTGAAGCTTTCTTT. It yields the protein CASSPTQNTEAFF. The chain recombines TRBV18 with TRBJ1-1; no clear D. Germline V gene data show CDR1 as KGHSH and CDR2 as LQKENI. Trimming pared 2 bases from V and 1 base from J, leaving 5 bases between. This CDR3 is 13 amino acids long.